This is a list of T cell receptor beta chains from one sample in a study of T-cell memory formation after mild COVID-19. TCRdb ran MiXCR on the 5' RACE reads and lists one entry per CDR3 protein. The sample shows about 130,000 distinct CDR3 sequences, approximately 5.9% of them seen only once. Sequenced sample: PBMCs or a T cell subset sorted from them (not recorded which). All receptors come from an adult woman who had mild COVID-19 (a few samples of this study predate the infection). Cell type and time point are not known. Both conserved end residues are part of each CDR3. A D gene is named only where the DNA matches it firmly. Clone size appears in some rows only: once, few, many, or a class for an expanded clone.

clone size: .
J gene: TRBJ2-2
V gene: TRBV7-9
D gene: TRBD1
CDR3 protein: CASSLQGASGELFF
CDR3 DNA: TGTGCCAGCAGCTTACAGGGGGCAAGCGGGGAGCTGTTTTTT

clone size: many
J gene: TRBJ2-5
V gene: TRBV2
D gene: TRBD2
CDR3 protein: CASRKTSGFQETQYF
CDR3 DNA: TGTGCCAGCAGGAAGACTAGCGGATTCCAAGAGACCCAGTACTTC

clone size: many
J gene: TRBJ2-7
V gene: TRBV5-1
D gene: TRBD1
CDR3 protein: CASSLRGDSTYEQYF
CDR3 DNA: TGCGCCAGCAGCTTGCGAGGGGACAGCACCTACGAGCAGTACTTC

clone size: many
J gene: TRBJ1-3
V gene: TRBV20-1
D gene: .
CDR3 protein: CSATPSQGLSGNTIYF
CDR3 DNA: TGCAGTGCGACCCCTTCACAGGGACTCTCTGGAAACACCATATATTTT

clone size: .
J gene: TRBJ2-7
V gene: TRBV10-3
D gene: .
CDR3 protein: CAPLRPPGPLYSYEQYF
CDR3 DNA: TGTGCCCCCTTGAGGCCTCCGGGACCCCTTTACTCCTACGAGCAGTACTTC

clone size: many
J gene: TRBJ2-7
V gene: TRBV20-1
D gene: .
CDR3 protein: CSARDSGGTHYEQYF
CDR3 DNA: TGCAGTGCTAGAGATTCCGGAGGGACCCACTACGAGCAGTACTTC

clone size: .
J gene: TRBJ2-1
V gene: TRBV20-1
D gene: .
CDR3 protein: CSARRAGRTSYNEQFF
CDR3 DNA: TGCAGTGCCCGCCGGGCGGGACGGACCTCCTACAATGAGCAGTTCTTC

clone size: few
J gene: TRBJ2-5
V gene: TRBV5-4
D gene: .
CDR3 protein: CASRRGGGETQYF
CDR3 DNA: TGTGCCAGCAGGCGAGGGGGGGGAGAGACCCAGTACTTC

clone size: few
J gene: TRBJ1-2
V gene: TRBV30
D gene: .
CDR3 protein: CAWSGVRLNGYTF
CDR3 DNA: TGTGCCTGGAGTGGGGTACGGCTGAATGGCTACACCTTC

clone size: .
J gene: TRBJ2-1
V gene: TRBV24-1
D gene: TRBD2
CDR3 protein: CATSDPPGLANTYNEQFF
CDR3 DNA: TGTGCCACCAGTGACCCACCGGGACTAGCGAATACCTACAATGAGCAGTTCTTC

clone size: few
J gene: TRBJ2-1
V gene: TRBV5-1
D gene: .
CDR3 protein: CASSLGTGGLDEQFF
CDR3 DNA: TGCGCCAGCAGCTTGGGGACTGGCGGGTTGGATGAGCAGTTCTTC

clone size: many
J gene: TRBJ2-1
V gene: TRBV24-1
D gene: TRBD2
CDR3 protein: CATAKYSGRAHEQFF
CDR3 DNA: TGTGCCACCGCTAAATACAGCGGGAGGGCACATGAGCAGTTCTTC

clone size: many
J gene: TRBJ1-1
V gene: TRBV7-2
D gene: TRBD1
CDR3 protein: CASSLTPTTGGTEAFF
CDR3 DNA: TGTGCCAGCAGCCTCACCCCGACGACAGGGGGCACTGAAGCTTTCTTT

clone size: few
J gene: TRBJ2-4
V gene: TRBV7-9
D gene: TRBD2
CDR3 protein: CASSLSGDFGNIQYF
CDR3 DNA: TGTGCCAGCAGCCTTAGCGGGGATTTTGGAAACATTCAGTACTTC

clone size: few
J gene: TRBJ1-2
V gene: TRBV6-1
D gene: .
CDR3 protein: CASSEDNDYGYTF
CDR3 DNA: TGTGCCAGCAGTGAAGACAATGACTATGGCTACACCTTC

clone size: many
J gene: TRBJ2-5
V gene: TRBV29-1
D gene: TRBD2
CDR3 protein: CSAGTSGIGGGTQYF
CDR3 DNA: TGCAGCGCTGGGACTAGCGGGATAGGAGGAGGGACCCAGTACTTC

clone size: few
J gene: TRBJ2-7
V gene: TRBV5-1
D gene: TRBD1
CDR3 protein: CASSLETGTGFKQYF
CDR3 DNA: TGCGCCAGCAGCTTGGAGACCGGGACAGGGTTCAAGCAGTACTTC

clone size: many
J gene: TRBJ1-6
V gene: TRBV7-9
D gene: TRBD1
CDR3 protein: CASSLGQSGSPLHF
CDR3 DNA: TGTGCCAGCAGCTTGGGACAGTCAGGTTCACCCCTCCACTTT

clone size: many
J gene: TRBJ1-4
V gene: TRBV7-3
D gene: TRBD1
CDR3 protein: CASSLIVAGGARGEKLFF
CDR3 DNA: TGTGCCAGCAGCTTAATAGTCGCAGGGGGCGCGAGGGGAGAAAAACTGTTTTTT

clone size: .
J gene: TRBJ2-5
V gene: TRBV5-1
D gene: .
CDR3 protein: CASSLGGGLEETQYF
CDR3 DNA: TGCGCCAGCAGCCTTGGTGGAGGGCTCGAGGAGACCCAGTACTTC

clone size: few
J gene: TRBJ1-3
V gene: TRBV12-3/TRBV12-4
D gene: .
CDR3 protein: CASTKRRALSGNTIYF
CDR3 DNA: TGTGCCAGCACAAAGAGAAGGGCGCTCTCTGGAAACACCATATATTTT

clone size: few
J gene: TRBJ2-7
V gene: TRBV7-8
D gene: TRBD1
CDR3 protein: CASSLDSRGQGYEQYF
CDR3 DNA: TGTGCCAGCAGCTTAGATTCCAGGGGACAGGGTTACGAGCAGTACTTC

clone size: many
J gene: TRBJ2-2
V gene: TRBV24-1
D gene: .
CDR3 protein: CATSDLGRGDTGELFF
CDR3 DNA: TGTGCCACCAGTGATTTGGGGCGCGGGGACACCGGGGAGCTGTTTTTT